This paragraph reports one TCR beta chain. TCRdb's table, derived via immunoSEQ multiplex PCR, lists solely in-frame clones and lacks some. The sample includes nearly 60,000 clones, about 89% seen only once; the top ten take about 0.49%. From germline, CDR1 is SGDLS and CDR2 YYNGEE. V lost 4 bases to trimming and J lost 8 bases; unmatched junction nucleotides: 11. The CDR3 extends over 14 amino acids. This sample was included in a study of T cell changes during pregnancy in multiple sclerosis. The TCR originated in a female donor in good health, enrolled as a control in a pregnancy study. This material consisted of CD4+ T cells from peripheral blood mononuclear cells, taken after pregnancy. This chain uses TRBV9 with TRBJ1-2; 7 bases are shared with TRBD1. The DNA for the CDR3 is TGTGCCAGCAGCCTCCTTCAAGGGGGCGACGGCTACACCTTC. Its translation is CASSLLQGGDGYTF. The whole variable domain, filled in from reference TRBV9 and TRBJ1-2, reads DSGVTQTPKHLITATGQRVTLRCSPRSGDLSVYWYQQSLDQGLQFLIQYYNGEERAKGNILERFSAQQFPDLHSELNLSSLELGDSALYFCASSLLQGGDGYTFGSGTRLTVV.